This T cell receptor (beta chain) is from a study of human T cells and chemical hapten exposure. General study findings and limits: Expanded TCRs grouped into significantly more large CDR3 similarity clusters than controls produced.

Time point indicated: patch test 3, about 24 weeks after DPC sensitization. Treatment indicated: therapeutic diphenylcyclopropenone sensitization with weekly scalp DPC. Germline CDR1 is MNHEY and CDR2 is SVGAGI. The CDR3 extends over 15 amino acids. V dropped 2 bases and J dropped 6 bases, with 15 bases sitting between them. Attachment of unique molecular identifiers to individual cDNA molecules was performed in the library. As handled by the study authors: A per-sample median of approximately 100,000 TCRs was observed, with a range of about 23,224 to 750,000. TCRdb analysed the RACE reads with MiXCR anew, one entry per CDR3 protein. The V and J calls and clone size come from TCRdb's table, not from the authors' own analysis. The sample records 100,000 or so distinct CDR3 sequences, under 40% being singletons. Notes on this clonotype: Its target is unknown.

The sequences come from whole blood, collected in connection with sensitization to the hapten diphenylcyclopropenone (DPC). The receptor was isolated from a man in his forties with alopecia areata. Some clones in this sample may be carry-over from other donors' samples. The rearrangement uses TRBV6-5 and TRBJ2-3; D might be TRBD2 (6 bases). For the CDR3, the DNA is TGTGCCAGCAGTTACAATGCGGGACCTACCGATACGCAGTATTTT. As protein: CASSYNAGPTDTQYF.